This T cell receptor (beta chain) is drawn from a study of vaccination and CD4 T cells after COVID-19. In the study overall: Post-diagnosis, post-COVID samples were collected after a median approximately 97 days, ranging 35 to 161. Cultures that served as controls received a CEFX pool, an HIV-1 Nef pool, or no peptide.

The treatment denotes: roughly nine-day PBMC culture with coronavirus spike peptide pools or control peptides (ViraFEST assay). CD4+ T cells of the unexposed donor were collected before the COVID-19 pandemic (2011-2018). Once cultured 9 to 11 days, CD4+ T cells underwent isolation by negative selection. An Oncomine TCR Beta short-read assay was used to sequence the DNA from cultured CD4+ T cells. The source of extracted genomic DNA was cultured CD4+ T cells. TCRdb ran MiXCR on the PCR reads and lists one entry per CDR3 protein. The sample carries more than 2,000 distinct CDR3 sequences, 60% recorded once. The CDR3 is made up of 13 amino acids. The germline V gene encodes CDR1 WNHNN and CDR2 SYGVQD (reference sequence). V was pared by 0 bases and J by 4 bases, with 6 bases between. This clonotype was seen more than once but under ten times. Antigen: not known.

This TCR was recovered from a human donor in good health. The V gene is TRBV10-1, the J gene TRBJ1-2; D uncertain. Sequencing used CD4+ T cells from blood, cultured in vitro. Here the CDR3 reads CASSESPAYGYTF. The CDR3 bases are TGCGCCAGCAGTGAGTCGCCAGCCTATGGCTACACCTTC.